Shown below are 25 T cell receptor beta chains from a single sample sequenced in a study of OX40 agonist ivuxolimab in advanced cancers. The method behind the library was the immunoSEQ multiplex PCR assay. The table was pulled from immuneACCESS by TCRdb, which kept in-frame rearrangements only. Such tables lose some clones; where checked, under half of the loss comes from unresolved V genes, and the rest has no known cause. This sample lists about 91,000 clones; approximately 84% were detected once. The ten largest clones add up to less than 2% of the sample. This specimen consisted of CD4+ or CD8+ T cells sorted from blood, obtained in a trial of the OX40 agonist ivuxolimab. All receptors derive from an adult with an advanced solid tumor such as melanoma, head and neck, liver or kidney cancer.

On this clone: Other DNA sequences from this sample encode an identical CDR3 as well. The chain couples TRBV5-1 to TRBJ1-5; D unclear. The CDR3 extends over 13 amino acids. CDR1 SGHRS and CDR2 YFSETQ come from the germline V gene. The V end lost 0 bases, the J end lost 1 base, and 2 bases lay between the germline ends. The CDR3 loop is CASSLGSNQPQHF. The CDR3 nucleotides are TGCGCCAGCAGCTTGGGGAGCAATCAGCCCCAGCATTTT.

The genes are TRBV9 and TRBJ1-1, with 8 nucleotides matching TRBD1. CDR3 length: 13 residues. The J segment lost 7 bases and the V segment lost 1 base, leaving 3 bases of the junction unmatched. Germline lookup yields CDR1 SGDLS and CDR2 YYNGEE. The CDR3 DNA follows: TGTGCCAGCAGCGTACTCGACAGGGGTGAAGCTTTCTTT. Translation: CASSVLDRGEAFF.

The CDR3 DNA follows: TGTGCCAGCAGTGGGCAAAACCAAGAGACCCAGTACTTC. Its translation: CASSGQNQETQYF. The rearrangement joins TRBV2 to TRBJ2-5; D is uncertain. This CDR3 contains 13 residues. The V end lost 4 bases, the J end lost 0 bases, and 6 bases lay between the germline ends. Germline CDR1 is SNHLY and CDR2 is FYNNEI.

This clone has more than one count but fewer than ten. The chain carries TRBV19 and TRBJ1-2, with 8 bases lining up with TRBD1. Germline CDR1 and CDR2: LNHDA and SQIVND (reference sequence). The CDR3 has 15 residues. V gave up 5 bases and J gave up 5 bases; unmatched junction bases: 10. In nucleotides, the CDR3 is TGTGCCAGTAGTCCGCCCCAGGGGGCGGGGTATGGCTACACCTTC. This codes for CASSPPQGAGYGYTF.

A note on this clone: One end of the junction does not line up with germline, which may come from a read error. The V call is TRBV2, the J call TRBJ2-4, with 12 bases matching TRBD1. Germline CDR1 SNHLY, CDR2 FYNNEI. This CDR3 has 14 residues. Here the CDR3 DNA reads TGTGCCACCGCCGGGACAGGGGGCAAATACATTCAGTACTTC. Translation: CATAGTGGKYIQYF.

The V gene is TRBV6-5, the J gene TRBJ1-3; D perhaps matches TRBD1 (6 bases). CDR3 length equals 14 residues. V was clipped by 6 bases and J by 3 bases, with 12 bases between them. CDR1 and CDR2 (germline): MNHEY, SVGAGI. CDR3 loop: CASRTGWNGNTIYF. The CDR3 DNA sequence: TGTGCCAGCAGGACAGGATGGAATGGAAACACCATATATTTT.

The CDR3 reads CASSRPGDREGYNEQFF. The CDR3 bases are TGCGCCAGCAGCCGCCCGGGAGATCGGGAGGGATACAATGAGCAGTTCTTC. The chain is built from TRBV4-1 and TRBJ2-1; 8 nucleotides line up with TRBD2. V shed 4 bases and J 4 bases; nucleotides not matched to a gene: 12. From germline, CDR1 is MGHRA and CDR2 YSYEKL. The CDR3 totals 17 residues.

CDR3 sequence (DNA): TGTGCCAGCAGTGAAAGGGAGAACAATCAGCCCCAGCATTTT. As protein: CASSERENNQPQHF. V usage is TRBV2 and J usage is TRBJ1-5; D gene unclear. The CDR3 is 14 amino acids. The V gene's germline CDR1 is SNHLY and CDR2 FYNNEI. The V gene lost 2 bases and the J gene lost 3 bases, with 8 bases spanning the gap.

CDR3 region: CASSPRGQGSYNEQFF. The DNA for the CDR3 is TGTGCCAGCAGCCCGAGGGGCCAGGGTTCCTACAATGAGCAGTTCTTC. This chain connects TRBV7-8 to TRBJ2-1; either TRBD1 or TRBD2 may supply D (5 bases each). Trimming took 5 bases from V and 1 from J, leaving 15 bases between them. The CDR3 sequence is 16 residues long. Looked up from germline, CDR1 is SGHVS and CDR2 is FQNEAQ.

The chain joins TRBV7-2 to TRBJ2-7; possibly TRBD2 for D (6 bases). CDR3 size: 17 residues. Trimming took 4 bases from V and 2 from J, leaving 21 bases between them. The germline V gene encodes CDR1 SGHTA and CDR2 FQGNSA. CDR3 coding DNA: TGTGCCAGCAGCTATCCCCTTACCGGAGGGCCTACCTACGAGCAGTACTTC. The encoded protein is CASSYPLTGGPTYEQYF.

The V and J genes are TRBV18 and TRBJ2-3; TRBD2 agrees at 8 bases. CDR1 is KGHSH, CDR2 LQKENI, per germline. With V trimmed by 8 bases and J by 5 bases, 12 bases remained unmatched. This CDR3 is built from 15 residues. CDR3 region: CASVTSGREGDTQYF. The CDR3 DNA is TGTGCCAGCGTCACCTCTGGTCGGGAGGGAGATACGCAGTATTTT.

The DNA for the CDR3 is TGTGCCAGCAGTTACGACTGGGACAGGTCCCCCCATACGCAGTATTTT. Residues: CASSYDWDRSPHTQYF. The V call is TRBV6-5, the J call TRBJ2-3; 8 nucleotides line up with TRBD1. The V and J ends lost 2 bases and 7 bases, in that order; junction bases with no gene match: 11. Germline V gene data show CDR1 as MNHEY and CDR2 as SVGAGI. This CDR3 is 16 amino acids long.

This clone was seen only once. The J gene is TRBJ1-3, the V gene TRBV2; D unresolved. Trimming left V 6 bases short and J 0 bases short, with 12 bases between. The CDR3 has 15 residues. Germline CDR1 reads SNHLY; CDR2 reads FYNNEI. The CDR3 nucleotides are TGTGCCAGCAGGGGAAGTTCTACCTCTGGAAACACCATATATTTT. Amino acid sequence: CASRGSSTSGNTIYF. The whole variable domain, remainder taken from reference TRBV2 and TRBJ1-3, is EPEVTQTPSHQVTQMGQEVILRCVPISNHLYFYWYRQILGQKVEFLVSFYNNEISEKSEIFDDQFSVERPDGSNFTLKIRSTKLEDSAMYFCASRGSSTSGNTIYFGEGSWLTVV.

The CDR3 reads CASSPDQTTTDTQYF. The CDR3 DNA reads as TGTGCCAGCTCACCCGACCAAACCACCACAGATACGCAGTATTTT. The V gene is TRBV18, the J gene TRBJ2-3; D is undetermined. This CDR3 is built from 15 residues. The ends were cut back, 3 bases at V and 2 bases at J, with 12 bases in the middle. Germline CDR1 is KGHSH and CDR2 is LQKENI.

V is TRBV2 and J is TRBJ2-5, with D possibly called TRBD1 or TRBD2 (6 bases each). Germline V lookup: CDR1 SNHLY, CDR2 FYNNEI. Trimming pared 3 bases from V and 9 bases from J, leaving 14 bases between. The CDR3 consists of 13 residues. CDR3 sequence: CASSETGGVAQYF. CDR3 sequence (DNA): TGTGCCAGCAGTGAGACAGGCGGGGTGGCCCAGTACTTC.

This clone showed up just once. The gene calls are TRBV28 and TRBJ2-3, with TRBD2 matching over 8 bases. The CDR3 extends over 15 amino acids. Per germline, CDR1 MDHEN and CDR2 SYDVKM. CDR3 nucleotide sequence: TGTGCATCGAGAGGAGCGGGAGAAGGGGCAGATACGCAGTATTTT. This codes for CASRGAGEGADTQYF. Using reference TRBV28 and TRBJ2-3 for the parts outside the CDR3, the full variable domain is DVKVTQSSRYLVKRTGEKVFLECVQDMDHENMFWYRQDPGLGLRLIYFSYDVKMKEKGDIPEGYSVSREKKERFSLILESASTNQTSMYLCASRGAGEGADTQYFGPGTRLTVL.

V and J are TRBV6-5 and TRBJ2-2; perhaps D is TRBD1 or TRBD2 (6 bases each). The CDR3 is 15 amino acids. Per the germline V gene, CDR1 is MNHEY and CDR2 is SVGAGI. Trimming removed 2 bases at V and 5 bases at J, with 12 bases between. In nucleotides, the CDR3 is TGTGCCAGCAGTTACGGAGGGGGAAATACCGGGGAGCTGTTTTTT. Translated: CASSYGGGNTGELFF.

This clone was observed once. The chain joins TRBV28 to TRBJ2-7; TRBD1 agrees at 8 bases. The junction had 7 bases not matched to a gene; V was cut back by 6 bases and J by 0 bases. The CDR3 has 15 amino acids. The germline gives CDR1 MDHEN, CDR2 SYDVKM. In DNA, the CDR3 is TGTGCCAGCAGGCCCAGGACAGGGAGCTCCTACGAGCAGTACTTC. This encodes CASRPRTGSSYEQYF.

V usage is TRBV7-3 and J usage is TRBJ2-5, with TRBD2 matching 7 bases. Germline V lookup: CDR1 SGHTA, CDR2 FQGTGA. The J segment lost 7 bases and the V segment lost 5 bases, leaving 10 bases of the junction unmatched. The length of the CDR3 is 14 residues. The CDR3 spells CASSQDSGRGTQYF. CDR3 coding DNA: TGTGCCAGCAGCCAGGATAGCGGGCGTGGGACCCAGTACTTC.

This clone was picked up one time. The CDR3, as DNA: TGTGCCAGCAGTTACCAAGCGGGAGGGCCCGGAGAGCAGTTCTTC. This gives the protein CASSYQAGGPGEQFF. This chain uses TRBV6-5 with TRBJ2-1; 10 positions match TRBD2. The germline gives CDR1 MNHEY, CDR2 SVGAGI. Trimming took 2 bases from V and 10 from J; bases not matched to a gene: 8. This CDR3 has 15 amino acids.

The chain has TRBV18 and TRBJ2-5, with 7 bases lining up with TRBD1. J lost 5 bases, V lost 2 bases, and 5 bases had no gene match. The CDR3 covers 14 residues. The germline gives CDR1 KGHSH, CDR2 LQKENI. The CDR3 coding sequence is TGTGCCAGCTCACCATCGACAGGGCGGGAGACCCAGTACTTC. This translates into CASSPSTGRETQYF. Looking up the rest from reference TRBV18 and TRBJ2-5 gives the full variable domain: NAGVMQNPRHLVRRRGQEARLRCSPMKGHSHVYWYRQLPEEGLKFMVYLQKENIIDESGMPKERFSAEFPKEGPSILRIQQVVRGDSAAYFCASSPSTGRETQYFGPGTRLLVL.

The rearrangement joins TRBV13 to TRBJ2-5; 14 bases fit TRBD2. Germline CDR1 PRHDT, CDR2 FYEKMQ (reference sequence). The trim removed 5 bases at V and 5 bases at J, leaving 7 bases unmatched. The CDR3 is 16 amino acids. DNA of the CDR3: TGTGCCAGCAGCAAACAAGGGACTAGCGGGAGTGAGACCCAGTACTTC. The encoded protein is CASSKQGTSGSETQYF.

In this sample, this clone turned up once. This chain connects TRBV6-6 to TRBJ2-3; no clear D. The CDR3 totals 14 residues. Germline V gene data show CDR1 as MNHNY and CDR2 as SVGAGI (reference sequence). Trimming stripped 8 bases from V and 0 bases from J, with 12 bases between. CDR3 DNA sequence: TGTGCCAGCGTAGATGGACCTAGCACAGATACGCAGTATTTT. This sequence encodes CASVDGPSTDTQYF.

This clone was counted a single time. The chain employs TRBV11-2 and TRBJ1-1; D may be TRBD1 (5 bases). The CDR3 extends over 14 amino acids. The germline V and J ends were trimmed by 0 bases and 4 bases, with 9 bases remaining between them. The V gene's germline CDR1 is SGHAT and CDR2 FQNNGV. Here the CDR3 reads CASSLDGRGTEAFF. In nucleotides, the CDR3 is TGTGCCAGCAGCTTAGACGGGAGGGGCACTGAAGCTTTCTTT.

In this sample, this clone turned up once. The CDR3 here is CASSFPGGGANVLTF. The CDR3 DNA reads TGTGCCAGCAGCTTCCCGGGAGGTGGGGCCAACGTCCTGACTTTC. V and J are TRBV11-3 and TRBJ2-6; 7 nucleotides agree with TRBD2. Per germline, CDR1 SGHNT and CDR2 YENEEA. Trimming took 3 bases from V and 3 from J; bases not matched to a gene: 2. The CDR3 contains 15 residues.